This T cell receptor beta chain was captured in a study of blood T cell repertoires in COVID-19. Study information: Donors in the United States, Italy and Spain gave samples during acute or convalescent COVID-19. Sources were T cells, B-cell-depleted T cells, or PBMCs; the material itself was cDNA or gDNA.

Germline V CDR1 and CDR2: SGHTA, FQGTGA. V lost 5 bases, J lost 4 bases, and 14 bases lay in between. The CDR3 runs to 14 residues. In the authors' workflow: Reference gene primer amplification yielded estimated nucleated cell counts. Data came from immunoSEQ multiplex PCR; TCRdb stores just in-frame clones and leaves some out. The V and J calls and clone size were taken over from that table, and D and trimming were inferred from the DNA. The repertoire includes about 190,000 clones, less than 90% of them detected once, and about 1% sits in the top ten. V gene TRBV7-3 combines with J gene TRBJ1-1; TRBD1 might be the D (6 bases). The sequence was obtained from a man in his thirties or forties with acute or convalescent COVID-19. Input material: peripheral blood. Here the CDR3 DNA reads TGTGCCAGCAGCCTCACCAGGGGAGTCACTGAAGCTTTCTTT. It encodes CASSLTRGVTEAFF.